The clone carrying this T cell receptor (beta chain) has at least ten counts. This sample was included in a study of T-cell reconstitution after alpha-beta-depleted transplantation in children. CDR3 size: 15 residues. The germline V and J ends were trimmed by 5 bases and 5 bases, with 18 bases remaining between them. Preparation of the TCRbeta library involved a method that used unique molecular identifiers. TCRdb reanalysed the PCR reads using MiXCR and keeps one entry per CDR3 protein. The sample contains some 240,000 distinct CDR3 sequences, approximately 9.7% of which appear only once. The chain carries TRBV12-3 or TRBV12-4 and TRBJ1-2, with D possibly TRBD1 on 5 matching bases. The origin of this receptor is a human donor who donated a stem cell graft to a child with SCID. Sample: PBMCs from the stem cell graft donor, taken from the stem cell graft. The CDR3 region is CASSHQGKGSYGYTF. For the CDR3, the DNA is TGTGCCAGCAGTCATCAGGGAAAAGGGTCTTATGGCTACACCTTC.